The rows below give T cell receptor beta chains drawn from one sample of a study of vaccination effects on CD4 cells after COVID-19. Using immunoSEQ multiplex PCR, the repertoire was profiled, and TCRdb retains in-frame clones only, with some absent. The sample includes about 12,000 clones, 71% seen only once; the top ten take roughly 8.9%. Their recognized antigens are unknown. The specimen comprised CD4+ T cells from PBMCs cultured with SARS-CoV-2 spike peptides, sampled after COVID-19 vaccination. All receptors come from a human donor who received a COVID-19 vaccine. The CDR3 runs from the conserved cysteine through the conserved F or W. The D gene is left open where the match is weak. Where a row states a size, it is once, few, many or the class of an expanded clone; other rows omit it.

TRBD2	TRBV5-1	TRBJ2-3	NA	CASSLTGGPDTQYF
TRBD2	TRBV7-9	TRBJ2-1	NA	CASSLSLAGAEQFF
NA	TRBV9	TRBJ1-5	NA	CASSVGGSNQPQHF
TRBD2	TRBV5-4	TRBJ2-5	NA	CASSYSGSGIGTQYF
NA	TRBV9	TRBJ2-2	NA	CASSVGPMGRGATGELFF
TRBD1	TRBV19	TRBJ2-2	NA	CASSRGRSARGTGELFF
TRBD1	TRBV5-1	TRBJ1-1	NA	CASSLGWAGGLAEAFF
TRBD1	TRBV5-5	TRBJ1-4	NA	CASSPQTRGREKLFF
NA	TRBV5-1	TRBJ2-1	NA	CASSLDTGGAYNEQFF
NA	TRBV25-1	TRBJ1-2	NA	CASSREGSYGYTF
NA	TRBV7-9	TRBJ1-5	NA	CASSQAGGNQPQHF
NA	TRBV14	TRBJ2-1	once	CASSPYGSITYNEQFF
TRBD2	TRBV9	TRBJ2-2	NA	CASSVLAEDTGELFF
TRBD2	TRBV6-2/TRBV6-3	TRBJ2-1	NA	CASSYLAGGHNEQFF
NA	TRBV18	TRBJ2-7	NA	CASSPSIYTDEQYF
TRBD2	TRBV5-1	TRBJ2-1	NA	CASTLWGGTRDYNEQFF
NA	TRBV18	TRBJ2-7	NA	CASSPGATDYEQYF
TRBD2	TRBV7-2	TRBJ2-1	NA	CASSFGLAQFF
NA	TRBV18	TRBJ2-1	NA	CASSSTVNNEQFF
NA	TRBV20-1	TRBJ1-1	NA	CSASRSEAFF
TRBD2	TRBV20-1	TRBJ2-7	once	CSASRTSGRAAYEQYF
NA	TRBV7-9	TRBJ2-2	NA	CASSYRDGGANTGELFF
NA	TRBV6-5	TRBJ2-3	NA	CASSSRYGTDTQYF
NA	TRBV5-1	TRBJ2-1	NA	CASSLGGDTTRQFF
NA	TRBV29-1	TRBJ2-7	NA	CSVVSAYSYEQYF
TRBD2	TRBV7-2	TRBJ2-5	NA	CASSPSGTSGSATQYF
NA	TRBV28	TRBJ1-2	NA	CASNPLDEGYGYTF
TRBD2	TRBV30	TRBJ2-5	once	CAWSYDSGAEETQYF
NA	TRBV6-1	TRBJ2-7	NA	CASSETGDLYEQYF
NA	TRBV5-1	TRBJ1-2	NA	CASSLVRGNYGYTF
NA	TRBV12-3/TRBV12-4	TRBJ1-2	NA	CASSPRQDYGYTF
NA	TRBV7-2	TRBJ2-2	NA	CASSLVTNTGELFF
NA	TRBV13	TRBJ1-2	NA	CASSPFGGNNYGYTF
TRBD2	TRBV7-9	TRBJ2-1	NA	CASSSLLAGASSYNEQFF
NA	TRBV2	TRBJ1-2	NA	CASSHSTGFWGYTF
NA	TRBV4-1	TRBJ1-4	NA	CASSQFLFWKLFF
NA	TRBV2	TRBJ1-4	NA	CASRRGEELFF
TRBD1	TRBV30	TRBJ1-1	NA	CAWSLGQGNTEAFF
NA	TRBV6-5	TRBJ2-3	once	CASSYSWRADTQYF
NA	TRBV10-3	TRBJ2-5	NA	CAISVGETQYF
NA	TRBV30	TRBJ2-6	NA	CAWERGGLSSGANVLTF
NA	TRBV3-1/TRBV3-2	TRBJ2-3	few	CASSPRPSSTDTQYF
TRBD2	TRBV23-1	TRBJ2-2	medium-sized	CASSHPGLAGGGGELFF
NA	TRBV3-1/TRBV3-2	TRBJ2-1	NA	CASSQDRHTLQFF
TRBD1	TRBV5-1	TRBJ2-7	NA	CASSSGTALYEQYF
TRBD1	TRBV3-1/TRBV3-2	TRBJ1-2	few	CASSLGQGADGYTF
NA	TRBV10-3	TRBJ1-2	few	CAISSGTDYGYTF
NA	TRBV20-1	TRBJ2-7	NA	CSARMDYEQYF
NA	TRBV11-2	TRBJ2-3	few	CASSLMGTQYF
TRBD1	TRBV2	TRBJ1-6	few	CAGTVAFSSSPLHF
NA	TRBV4-2	TRBJ2-1	NA	CASSQDFGMLGVSEQFF
NA	TRBV6-5	TRBJ1-4	few	CASGVRLGQKLFF
NA	TRBV7-9	TRBJ1-1	NA	CASSLATGGTEAFF
NA	TRBV11-2	TRBJ2-1	NA	CASSLAGARNEQFF
TRBD1	TRBV2	TRBJ1-2	NA	CASSRTGTVRVWNYGYTF